The sequence of this T cell receptor beta chain was determined in a study of neurological immune-mediated disorders. Whole-study results and caveats: Because no CDR3 amino acid sequences were shared across subjects by expanded clones, private repertoires were suggested in all groups.

TCRdb ran MiXCR on the 5' RACE reads and lists one entry per CDR3 protein. This table holds 80,000 to 85,000 distinct CDR3 sequences, 2% to 3% found once. This clonotype was detected many times. The antigen is not known. CDR3 length: 15 amino acids. The V gene end was trimmed by 7 bases and the J gene end by 4 bases; junction bases not matched to a gene: 8. The receptor comes from a woman aged 25 to 39 with multiple sclerosis. This sequence joins TRBV12-3 or TRBV12-4 and TRBJ2-1, with 9 bases that match TRBD1. Sequencing was carried out using PBMCs. The CDR3 protein is CASTHGGTGYNEQFF. The CDR3 DNA follows: TGTGCCAGCACCCACGGGGGGACAGGGTACAATGAGCAGTTCTTC.